This TCR beta chain was identified during a study of shared clonotypes between healthy human individuals. Study-wide background: Three CD4 naive, three CD4 memory, two CD8 naive and one CD8 memory plate were used per donor.

Some 30,000 T cell genomes (roughly 190 ng DNA) went into each sorted-subset replicate. Sequencing was performed with immunoSEQ multiplex PCR; in TCRdb, only in-frame clones are kept and a portion is missing. The repertoire includes under 1,900,000 clones, about 98.5% of them detected once, and 0.36% sits in the top ten. Germline trimming cut 9 bases from V and 2 bases from J; bases unmatched to any gene: 4. Germline V gene data show CDR1 as SNHLY and CDR2 as FYNNEI. The CDR3 is 13 amino acids. The TCR comes from a man younger than 45 in good health. This chain uses TRBV2 with TRBJ1-2, with TRBD1 matching 9 bases. Sequencing used naive CD4+ T cells sorted from blood. The sample's subset: CD45RA+ positively selected. CDR3 nucleotide sequence: TGTGCCAGTGGACAGGGGAGCAACTATGGCTACACCTTC. Amino acid sequence: CASGQGSNYGYTF.